Listed below are T cell receptor beta chains from one sample, sequenced in a study of T cell responses to AZD1222 COVID-19 vaccine. This table comes from immunoSEQ multiplex PCR, and its TCRdb copy is limited to in-frame clones, with some not included. There are around 170,000 clones in the sample; around 88% occur only once, and roughly 12% lies in the top ten. Here the sequenced sample was peripheral blood, taken 28 days after the second AZD1222 dose. Source of these receptors: an adult who received the AZD1222 COVID-19 vaccine. CDR3s include the opening cysteine and the closing phenylalanine or tryptophan. The D gene is left open where the match is weak. The listing skips clone size in some rows; elsewhere it reads once, few, many or a size class.

.,.,TRBJ1-6,15,TRBV19,CASSTTSTYNSPLHF,TGTGCCAGTAGTACAACTTCGACATATAATTCACCCCTCCACTTT
once,.,TRBJ1-3,15,TRBV5-5,CASSLGGKRRNTIYF,TGTGCCAGCAGCTTGGGGGGGAAGAGGCGAAACACCATATATTTT
.,.,TRBJ2-6,16,TRBV19,CASSLGRASGANVLTF,TGTGCCAGTAGCCTAGGACGGGCCTCTGGGGCCAACGTCCTGACTTTC
.,.,TRBJ2-2,15,TRBV12-2,CASRLRTATTGELFF,TGTGCAAGTCGCTTAAGGACCGCGACCACCGGGGAGCTGTTTTTT
.,TRBD1,TRBJ1-5,13,TRBV19,CASKDRQDQPQHF,TGTGCCAGTAAGGACAGGCAAGATCAGCCCCAGCATTTT
.,.,TRBJ2-7,12,TRBV18,CASSPSEYEQYF,TGTGCCAGCTCACCTTCGGAGTACGAGCAGTACTTC
.,TRBD2,TRBJ2-7,16,TRBV19,CASSLSSRGGGYEQYF,TGTGCCAGTAGTCTAAGTTCGCGGGGGGGCGGCTACGAGCAGTACTTC
.,.,TRBJ2-7,14,TRBV28,CASSPFLIPNEQYF,TGTGCCAGCAGCCCATTCTTGATACCGAACGAGCAGTACTTC
.,TRBD1,TRBJ1-2,12,TRBV19,CASDRQGEGYTF,TGTGCCAGTGATCGACAGGGGGAAGGCTACACCTTC
.,.,TRBJ2-5,14,TRBV5-6,CASIGGRYQETQYF,TGTGCCAGCATCGGGGGGCGGTACCAAGAGACCCAGTACTTC
.,.,TRBJ1-2,14,TRBV9,CASSGPEANYGYTF,TGTGCCAGCAGCGGTCCTGAAGCTAACTATGGCTACACCTTC
.,TRBD1,TRBJ2-7,14,TRBV7-2,CASSSRDRVAEQYF,TGTGCCAGCAGCTCGAGGGACAGGGTTGCCGAGCAGTACTTC
.,.,TRBJ2-3,13,TRBV29-1,CSSDEASTDTQYF,TGCAGCTCGGACGAAGCTAGCACAGATACGCAGTATTTT
once,.,TRBJ1-5,17,TRBV12-2,CASRLNEGEVGNQPQHF,TGTGCAAGTCGCTTAAACGAGGGGGAGGTAGGGAATCAGCCCCAGCATTTT
.,.,TRBJ1-6,15,TRBV9,CASSPGSSYNSPLHF,TGTGCCAGCAGCCCGGGGAGCTCCTATAATTCACCCCTCCACTTT
.,TRBD1,TRBJ2-7,14,TRBV30,CAWTHDRAAYEQYF,TGTGCCTGGACTCATGACAGGGCGGCCTACGAGCAGTACTTC
.,TRBD1,TRBJ2-1,16,TRBV4-3,CASSQDEGTGVNEQFF,TGCGCCAGCAGCCAAGATGAGGGGACAGGTGTCAATGAGCAGTTCTTC
.,.,TRBJ1-1,14,TRBV5-1,CASSPWGENTEAFF,TGCGCCAGCAGCCCATGGGGGGAGAACACTGAAGCTTTCTTT
once,.,TRBJ2-7,15,TRBV7-8,CASSSRPQGGYEQYF,TGTGCCAGCAGCTCCCGCCCCCAGGGAGGCTACGAGCAGTACTTC
.,.,TRBJ2-7,16,TRBV6-4,CASSDFFSQGGQGQYF,TGTGCCAGCAGTGACTTCTTTTCACAGGGAGGCCAGGGGCAGTACTTC
.,.,TRBJ2-2,14,TRBV28,CASRIPPRTGELFF,TGTGCCAGCAGAATACCCCCCAGGACCGGGGAGCTGTTTTTT
.,.,TRBJ1-2,14,TRBV19,CASSRTGRNYGYTF,TGTGCCAGTAGTCGCACAGGGCGCAACTATGGCTACACCTTC
.,TRBD1,TRBJ2-7,16,TRBV2,CASSEGPGQGYHEQYF,TGTGCCAGCAGTGAAGGACCGGGACAGGGTTATCACGAGCAGTACTTC
.,TRBD2,TRBJ2-1,14,TRBV9,CASSPGTNDNEQFF,TGTGCCAGCAGCCCCGGGACTAACGACAATGAGCAGTTCTTC
.,.,TRBJ1-5,15,TRBV5-5,CASSLLHVSNQPQHF,TGTGCCAGCAGCCTTCTCCATGTTAGCAATCAGCCCCAGCATTTT
few,.,TRBJ1-2,14,TRBV18,CASSPTIAESTRDF,TGTGCCAGCTCACCAACAATTGCCGAATCGACGCGCGACTTC
.,TRBD1,TRBJ1-2,14,TRBV19,CATGARRANYGYTF,TGTGCTACAGGGGCAAGAAGAGCTAACTATGGCTACACCTTC
.,.,TRBJ1-5,13,TRBV6-5,CASSYNRNQPQHF,TGTGCCAGCAGTTACAATCGCAATCAGCCCCAGCATTTT
.,TRBD1,TRBJ1-3,16,TRBV3-1/TRBV3-2,CASSHPRQGAGNTIYF,TGTGCCAGCAGCCACCCTCGACAGGGGGCCGGAAACACCATATATTTT
few,TRBD2,TRBJ2-3,17,TRBV7-8,CASSPRVLAGAGGTQYF,TGTGCCAGCAGCCCGCGGGTGCTAGCGGGGGCCGGAGGTACGCAGTATTTT
.,.,TRBJ2-3,13,TRBV5-1,CASSLTGTETQYF,TGCGCCAGCAGCTTGACTGGGACTGAGACGCAGTATTTT
few,TRBD1,TRBJ1-6,15,TRBV7-2,CASSWTGTGNSPLHF,TGTGCCAGCAGCTGGACCGGGACAGGGAATTCACCCCTCCACTTT
.,.,TRBJ1-1,14,TRBV21-1,CASRRGQMNTEAFF,TGTGCCAGCCGGCGCGGGCAGATGAACACTGAAGCTTTCTTT
many,.,TRBJ1-2,14,TRBV14,CASSQVTLNYGYTF,TGTGCCAGCAGCCAAGTGACCCTTAACTATGGCTACACCTTC
.,.,TRBJ2-2,14,TRBV6-4,CASSALQGTGELFF,TGTGCCAGCAGCGCACTCCAGGGTACCGGGGAGCTGTTTTTT
.,TRBD2,TRBJ2-1,12,TRBV30,CAWTSGDNEQFF,TGTGCCTGGACTAGCGGGGACAATGAGCAGTTCTTC
.,.,TRBJ2-2,14,TRBV28,CASSVGDWAGELFF,TGTGCCAGCAGTGTAGGGGATTGGGCCGGGGAGCTGTTTTTT
.,TRBD1,TRBJ1-2,14,TRBV6-5,CASIVTGESYGYTF,TGTGCCAGCATAGTGACAGGGGAATCGTATGGCTACACCTTC
few,.,TRBJ1-4,14,TRBV30,CAWSVGNSGEKLFF,TGTGCCTGGAGTGTGGGAAACTCGGGGGAAAAACTGTTTTTT
.,TRBD1,TRBJ2-2,14,TRBV5-5,CASSRQGPPGELFF,TGTGCCAGCAGCCGACAGGGGCCCCCCGGGGAGCTGTTTTTT
.,.,TRBJ1-5,14,TRBV2,CASTSLESNQPQHF,TGTGCCAGCACGTCCCTGGAAAGCAATCAGCCCCAGCATTTT
.,TRBD1,TRBJ1-2,13,TRBV29-1,CSVGAGGNYGYTF,TGCAGCGTTGGAGCAGGGGGTAACTATGGCTACACCTTC
few,TRBD1,TRBJ2-2,13,TRBV7-3,CASSSTGAGELFF,TGTGCCAGCAGCTCGACAGGGGCCGGGGAGCTGTTTTTT
.,TRBD2,TRBJ2-3,18,TRBV5-5,CASSFGLAGDLFTDTQYF,TGTGCCAGCAGCTTTGGACTAGCGGGGGACCTCTTCACAGATACGCAGTATTTT
once,TRBD1,TRBJ1-5,15,TRBV30,CAWREGSRGNQPQHF,TGTGCCTGGAGAGAGGGGTCCAGGGGGAATCAGCCCCAGCATTTT
.,.,TRBJ2-7,11,TRBV28,CASSFRHEQYF,TGTGCCAGCAGTTTCAGACACGAGCAGTACTTC
.,TRBD1,TRBJ2-2,15,TRBV5-1,CASSSTTGPDGELFF,TGCGCCAGCAGCTCAACGACAGGGCCTGACGGGGAGCTGTTTTTT
.,.,TRBJ2-1,16,TRBV4-3,CASSQENPSEYNEQFF,TGCGCCAGCAGCCAAGAAAATCCGTCCGAATACAATGAGCAGTTCTTC
.,TRBD1,TRBJ1-2,13,TRBV6-1,CASSEGTGVGYTF,TGTGCCAGCAGTGAAGGGACAGGGGTTGGCTACACCTTC
.,.,TRBJ1-1,13,TRBV19,CASMGRHNTEAFF,TGTGCCAGTATGGGCCGACATAACACTGAAGCTTTCTTT
.,TRBD2,TRBJ2-1,16,TRBV19,CASSIAGGSSYNEQFF,TGTGCCAGTAGTATAGCCGGGGGGAGCTCCTACAATGAGCAGTTCTTC
.,.,TRBJ2-1,15,TRBV2,CASKAWGSSYNEQFF,TGTGCCAGCAAGGCGTGGGGGAGCTCCTACAATGAGCAGTTCTTC
.,.,TRBJ2-1,13,TRBV5-4,CASSSGQLPEQFF,TGTGCCAGCAGCTCCGGACAGCTCCCTGAGCAGTTCTTC
.,.,TRBJ2-2,16,TRBV2,CASSDWGATNTGELFF,TGTGCCAGCAGTGACTGGGGGGCGACGAACACCGGGGAGCTGTTTTTT
.,.,TRBJ2-4,15,TRBV6-2/TRBV6-3,CASSYDGLAKNIQYF,TGTGCCAGCAGTTACGACGGACTAGCCAAAAACATTCAGTACTTC